This T cell receptor beta chain was found in a study of blood T cell repertoires in COVID-19. Produced via immunoSEQ multiplex PCR; TCRdb's table is partial and in-frame only. The table records approximately 140,000 clones, 88% of them present only once. V lost 0 bases and J 1 base, leaving 8 bases between the germline ends. Per germline, CDR1 SGDLS and CDR2 YYNGEE. The CDR3 consists of 14 residues. This TCR was sampled from a human donor in a cohort sampled during active COVID-19. Sequencing used peripheral blood. This chain uses TRBV9 with TRBJ2-7; D remains unclear. DNA for the CDR3: TGTGCCAGCAGCGTAGATCACAGTTCCTACGAGCAGTACTTC. It codes for CASSVDHSSYEQYF.